Listed below are T cell receptor beta chains from one sample, sequenced in a study of cytomegalovirus exposure and HLA in healthy donors. The protocol was immunoSEQ multiplex PCR, while the TCRdb copy is restricted to in-frame clones and leaves out a portion. Here the sample spans about 170,000 clones, 80% being singletons. The specimen sequenced was PBMCs. These receptors originate from a woman in her fifties or sixties in good health and CMV-seropositive. The CDR3 runs from the conserved cysteine through the conserved F or W. The D gene is left open where the match is weak. A row's size may be missing; if present it is once, few, many or a size class.

v_gene,j_gene,abundance,len,d_gene,CDR3aa,CDR3nt
TRBV7-8,TRBJ2-3,few,14,-,CASSLDGNTDTQYF,TGTGCCAGCAGCTTAGATGGCAACACAGATACGCAGTATTTT
TRBV2,TRBJ1-4,-,15,TRBD1,CAVGERTGRSEKLFF,TGTGCCGTAGGGGAGCGGACAGGGCGTTCTGAAAAACTGTTTTTT
TRBV9,TRBJ2-4,-,15,-,CASSVASQGLNIQYF,TGTGCCAGCAGCGTAGCATCCCAGGGGCTCAACATTCAGTACTTC
TRBV6-5,TRBJ2-2,-,11,-,CASSFGGELFF,TGTGCCAGCAGTTTCGGCGGGGAGCTGTTTTTT
TRBV5-4,TRBJ1-6,-,13,-,CASSRGGGSPLHF,TGTGCCAGCAGCAGAGGCGGAGGATCACCCCTCCACTTT
TRBV5-4,TRBJ2-7,-,15,TRBD1,CASSFRGTGMNEQYF,TGTGCCAGCAGCTTTAGGGGGACAGGGATGAACGAGCAGTACTTC
TRBV18,TRBJ1-2,-,15,-,CASSKEGSFLYGYTF,TGTGCCAGCTCAAAGGAGGGGTCCTTCCTCTATGGCTACACCTTC
TRBV19,TRBJ2-7,-,14,-,CASSIAAGRYEQYF,TGTGCCAGTAGTATTGCGGCAGGGAGGTACGAGCAGTACTTC
TRBV5-1,TRBJ1-1,few,16,TRBD1,CASSRNTGAWNTEAFF,TGCGCCAGCAGCCGGAATACAGGGGCTTGGAACACTGAAGCTTTCTTT
TRBV7-9,TRBJ2-2,-,17,-,CASRPELGRKSTGELFF,TGTGCCAGCAGGCCCGAACTGGGGCGGAAGAGCACCGGGGAGCTGTTTTTT
TRBV30,TRBJ2-7,-,13,TRBD2,CAWSRGEGSEQYF,TGTGCCTGGAGCAGAGGGGAGGGAAGCGAGCAGTACTTC
TRBV9,TRBJ2-3,-,15,-,CASSVVGSSTDTQYF,TGTGCCAGCAGCGTAGTCGGGAGTAGCACAGATACGCAGTATTTT
TRBV30,TRBJ1-2,once,13,-,CAWSVTRDYGYTF,TGTGCCTGGAGTGTAACGAGAGACTATGGCTACACCTTC
TRBV7-2,TRBJ2-3,-,15,-,CASSLDSTFTDTQYF,TGTGCCAGCAGCTTAGACTCCACCTTCACAGATACGCAGTATTTT